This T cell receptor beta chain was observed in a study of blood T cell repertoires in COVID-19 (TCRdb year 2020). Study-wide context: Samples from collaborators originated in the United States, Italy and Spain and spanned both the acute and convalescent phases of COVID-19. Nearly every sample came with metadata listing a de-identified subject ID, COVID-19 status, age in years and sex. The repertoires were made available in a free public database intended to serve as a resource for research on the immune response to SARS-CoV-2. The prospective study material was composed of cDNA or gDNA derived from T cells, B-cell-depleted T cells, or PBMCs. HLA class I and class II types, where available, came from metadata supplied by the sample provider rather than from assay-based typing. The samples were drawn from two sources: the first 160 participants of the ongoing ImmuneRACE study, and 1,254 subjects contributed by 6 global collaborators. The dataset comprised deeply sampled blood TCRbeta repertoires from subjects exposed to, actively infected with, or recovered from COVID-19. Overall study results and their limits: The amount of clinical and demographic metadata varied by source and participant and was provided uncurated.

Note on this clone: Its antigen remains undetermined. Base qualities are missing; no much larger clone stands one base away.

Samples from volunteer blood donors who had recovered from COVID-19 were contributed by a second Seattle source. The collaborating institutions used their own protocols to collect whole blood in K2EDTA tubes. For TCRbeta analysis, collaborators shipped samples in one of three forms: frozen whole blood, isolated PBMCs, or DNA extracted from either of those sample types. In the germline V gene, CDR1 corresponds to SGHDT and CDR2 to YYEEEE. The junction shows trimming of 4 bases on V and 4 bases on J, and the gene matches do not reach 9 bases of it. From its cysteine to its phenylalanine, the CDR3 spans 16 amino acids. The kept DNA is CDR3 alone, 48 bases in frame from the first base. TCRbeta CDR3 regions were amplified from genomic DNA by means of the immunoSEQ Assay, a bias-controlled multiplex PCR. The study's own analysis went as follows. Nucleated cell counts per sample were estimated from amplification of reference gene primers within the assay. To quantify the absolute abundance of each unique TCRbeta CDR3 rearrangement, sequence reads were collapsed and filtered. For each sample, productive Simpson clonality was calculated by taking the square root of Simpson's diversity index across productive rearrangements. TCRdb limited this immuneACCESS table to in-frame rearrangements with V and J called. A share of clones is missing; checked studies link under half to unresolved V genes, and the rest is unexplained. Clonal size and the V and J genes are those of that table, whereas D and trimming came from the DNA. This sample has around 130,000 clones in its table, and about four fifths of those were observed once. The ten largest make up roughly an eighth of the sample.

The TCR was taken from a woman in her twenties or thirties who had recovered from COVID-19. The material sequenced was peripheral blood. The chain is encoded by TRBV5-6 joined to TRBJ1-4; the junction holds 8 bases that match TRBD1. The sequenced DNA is TGTGCCAGCAGCCCGGATCCGGGACAGGTTAATGAAAAACTGTTTTTT. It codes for CASSPDPGQVNEKLFF.